The source of this TCR beta chain is a study of T cell responses to AZD1222 COVID-19 vaccine. The study pooled second doses at about 4 or about 12 weeks. The ends lost 10 bases at V and 3 bases at J; junction bases unmatched: 8. The CDR3 has 14 amino acids. From germline, CDR1 is ENHRY and CDR2 SYGVKD. Libraries were prepared by immunoSEQ multiplex PCR; TCRdb keeps only in-frame clonotypes and omits some of them. Of roughly 100,000 clones in the sample, 70% to 90% were seen once. This TCR derives from an adult who received the AZD1222 COVID-19 vaccine. Sample: peripheral blood, taken 28 days after the second AZD1222 dose. The chain recombines TRBV10-3 with TRBJ2-2, with 7 bases identical to TRBD2. CDR3 in amino acids: CATKGGMDTGELFF. In DNA, the CDR3 is TGTGCCACCAAGGGAGGGATGGACACCGGGGAGCTGTTTTTT.